The 3 T cell receptor beta chains below all came from one sample that was sequenced in a study of T-cell memory formation after mild COVID-19. From the 5' RACE reads, TCRdb called clonotypes with MiXCR, one entry per CDR3 protein. The sample has 250,000 to 300,000 distinct CDR3 sequences; 15% to 20% are singletons. The sample taken for sequencing was PBMCs or a T cell subset sorted from them (not recorded which). All receptors derive from a man aged 18-30 years who had mild COVID-19 (a few samples of this study predate the infection). Cell type and time point are not known.

This clonotype has a handful of counts. This rearrangement joins TRBV20-1 to TRBJ1-2; a possible D gene is TRBD1 (5 bases). The V end lost 3 bases, the J end lost 4 bases, and 15 bases lay between the germline ends. CDR3 size: 14 residues. Germline V gene lookup returns CDR1 DFQATT and CDR2 SNEGSKA (reference sequence). The CDR3 loop reads CSARGGRGGYGYTF. The CDR3 DNA follows: TGCAGTGCTAGGGGGGGGAGAGGTGGCTATGGCTACACCTTC.

The chain combines TRBV4-2 with TRBJ2-1; TRBD2 agrees at 8 bases. The length of the CDR3 is 13 residues. The germline V gene has CDR1 LGHNA and CDR2 YNFKEQ. Unmatched junction bases numbered 8, after V lost 7 bases and J lost 9 bases. CDR3 sequence (DNA): TGTGCCAGCACCGGGACTAGGGTCGGTGAGCAGTTCTTC. This encodes CASTGTRVGEQFF.

The sample holds a few counts of this clonotype. The rearrangement joins TRBV7-2 to TRBJ2-3; D uncertain. The CDR3 consists of 12 residues. In germline, CDR1 is SGHTA, CDR2 FQGNSA. With 5 bases removed from V and 4 bases from J, the gap between germline ends came to 7 bases. Here the CDR3 reads CASSAQSDTQYF. Written as DNA, the CDR3 is TGTGCCAGCAGCGCCCAATCAGATACGCAGTATTTT.